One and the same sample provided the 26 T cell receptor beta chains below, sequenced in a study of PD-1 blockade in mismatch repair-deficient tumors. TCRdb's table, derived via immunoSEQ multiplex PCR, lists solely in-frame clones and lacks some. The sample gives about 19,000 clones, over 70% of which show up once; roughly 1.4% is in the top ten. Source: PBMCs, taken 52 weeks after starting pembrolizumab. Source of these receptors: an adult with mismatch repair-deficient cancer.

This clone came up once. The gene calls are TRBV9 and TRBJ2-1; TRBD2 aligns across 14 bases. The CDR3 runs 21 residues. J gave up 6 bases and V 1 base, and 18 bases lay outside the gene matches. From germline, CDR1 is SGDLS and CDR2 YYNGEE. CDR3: CASSVTIGGWTSGRSVNEQFF. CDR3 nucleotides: TGTGCCAGCAGCGTAACAATAGGGGGGTGGACTAGCGGGAGGTCAGTCAATGAGCAGTTCTTC.

The chain's CDR3 is CASSLGGGANYGYTF. In DNA form, the CDR3 reads TGCGCCAGCAGCTTAGGGGGGGGCGCGAACTATGGCTACACCTTC. The V gene is TRBV5-1, the J gene TRBJ1-2; a weak D match, TRBD1 (6 bases). Per germline, CDR1 SGHRS and CDR2 YFSETQ. Trimming pared 2 bases from V and 2 bases from J, leaving 13 bases between. This CDR3 has 15 residues.

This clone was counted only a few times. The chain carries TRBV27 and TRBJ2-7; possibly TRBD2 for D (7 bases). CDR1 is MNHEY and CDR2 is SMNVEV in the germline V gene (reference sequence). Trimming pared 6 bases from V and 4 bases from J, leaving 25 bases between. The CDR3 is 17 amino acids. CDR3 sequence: CASSLGAGRGLVYEQYF. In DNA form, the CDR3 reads TGTGCCAGCAGCCTAGGGGCAGGGAGGGGGTTAGTATACGAGCAGTACTTC.

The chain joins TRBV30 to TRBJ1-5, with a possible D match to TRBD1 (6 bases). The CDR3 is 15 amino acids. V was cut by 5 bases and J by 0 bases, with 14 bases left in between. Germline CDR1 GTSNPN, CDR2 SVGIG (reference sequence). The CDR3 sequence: CAWGKGQNSNQPQHF. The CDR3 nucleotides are TGTGCCTGGGGGAAAGGACAGAATAGCAATCAGCCCCAGCATTTT. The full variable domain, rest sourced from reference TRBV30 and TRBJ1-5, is SQTIHQWPATLVQPVGSPLSLECTVEGTSNPNLYWYRQAAGRGLQLLFYSVGIGQISSEVPQNLSASRPQDRQFILSSKKLLLSDSGFYLCAWGKGQNSNQPQHFGDGTRLSIL.

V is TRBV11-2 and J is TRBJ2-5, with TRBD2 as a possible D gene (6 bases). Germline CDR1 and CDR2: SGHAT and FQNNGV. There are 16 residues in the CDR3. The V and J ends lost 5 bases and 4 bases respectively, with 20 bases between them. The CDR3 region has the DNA TGTGCCAGCAGCCGACGCCAACGGGAGAGGGGAGAGACCCAGTACTTC. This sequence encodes CASSRRQRERGETQYF.

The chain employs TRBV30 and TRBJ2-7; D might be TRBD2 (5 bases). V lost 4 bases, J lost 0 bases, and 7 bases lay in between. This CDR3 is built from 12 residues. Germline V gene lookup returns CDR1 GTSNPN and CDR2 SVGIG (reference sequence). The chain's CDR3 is CAWTSSSYEQYF. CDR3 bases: TGTGCCTGGACTAGCAGCTCCTACGAGCAGTACTTC.

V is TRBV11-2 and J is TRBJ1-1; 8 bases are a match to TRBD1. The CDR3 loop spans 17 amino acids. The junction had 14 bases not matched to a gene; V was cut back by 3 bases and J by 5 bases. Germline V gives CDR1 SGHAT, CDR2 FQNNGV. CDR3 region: CASSFWTGHTRGTEAFF. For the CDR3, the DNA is TGTGCCAGCAGCTTCTGGACAGGGCACACCAGGGGAACTGAAGCTTTCTTT.

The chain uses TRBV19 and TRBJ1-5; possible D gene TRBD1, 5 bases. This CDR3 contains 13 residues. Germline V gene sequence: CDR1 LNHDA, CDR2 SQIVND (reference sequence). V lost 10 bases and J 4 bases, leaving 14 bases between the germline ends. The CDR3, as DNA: TGTGCCACCTCGGGACTCCCGAATCAGCCCCAGCATTTT. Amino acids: CATSGLPNQPQHF.

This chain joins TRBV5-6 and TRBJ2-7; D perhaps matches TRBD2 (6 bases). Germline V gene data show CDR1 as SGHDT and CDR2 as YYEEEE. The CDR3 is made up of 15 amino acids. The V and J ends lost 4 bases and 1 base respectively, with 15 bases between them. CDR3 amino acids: CASSRGLQGSYEQYF. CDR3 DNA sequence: TGTGCCAGCAGCCGGGGACTCCAAGGGTCCTACGAGCAGTACTTC.

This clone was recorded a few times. The CDR3 DNA reads TGCAGCGTTGAAACCGGGACAGGGTACGAGCAGTACTTC. This codes for CSVETGTGYEQYF. The rearrangement links TRBV29-1 to TRBJ2-7, with 9 bases identical to TRBD1. The CDR3 totals 13 residues. Trimming cost V 2 bases and J 4 bases; bases outside gene matches: 3. The germline V gene has CDR1 SQVTM and CDR2 ANQGSEA.

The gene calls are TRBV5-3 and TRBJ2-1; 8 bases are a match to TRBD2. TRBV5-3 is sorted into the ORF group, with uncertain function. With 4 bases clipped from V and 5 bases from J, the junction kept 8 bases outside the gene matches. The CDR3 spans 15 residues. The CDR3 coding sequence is TGTGCCAGAAGCCCGGGAGGGGCTAGGCACAATGAGCAGTTCTTC. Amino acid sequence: CARSPGGARHNEQFF.

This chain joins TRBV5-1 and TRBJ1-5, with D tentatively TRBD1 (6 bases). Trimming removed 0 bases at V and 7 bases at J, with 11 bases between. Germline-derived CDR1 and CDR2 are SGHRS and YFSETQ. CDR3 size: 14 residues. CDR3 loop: CASSLGGGGQPQHF. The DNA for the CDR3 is TGCGCCAGCAGCTTGGGGGGGGGCGGGCAGCCCCAGCATTTT.

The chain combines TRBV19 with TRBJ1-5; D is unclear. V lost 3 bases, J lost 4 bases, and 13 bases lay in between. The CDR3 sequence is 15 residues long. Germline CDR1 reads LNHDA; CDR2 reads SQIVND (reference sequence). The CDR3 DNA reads TGTGCCAGTAGTATTAGGTCCGGGGTAAATCAGCCCCAGCATTTT. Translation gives CASSIRSGVNQPQHF.

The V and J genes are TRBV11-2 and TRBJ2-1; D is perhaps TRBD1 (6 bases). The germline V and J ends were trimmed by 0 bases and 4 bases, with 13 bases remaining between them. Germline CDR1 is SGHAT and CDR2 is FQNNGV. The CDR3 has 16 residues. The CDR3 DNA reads TGTGCCAGCAGCTTAGATATTGCAGGGGCTTACAATGAGCAGTTCTTC. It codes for CASSLDIAGAYNEQFF.

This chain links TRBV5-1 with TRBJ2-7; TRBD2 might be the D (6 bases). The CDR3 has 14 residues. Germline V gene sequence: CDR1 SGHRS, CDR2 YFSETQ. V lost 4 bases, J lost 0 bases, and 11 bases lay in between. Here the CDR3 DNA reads TGCGCCAGCAGCCGGGACTTGAACTCCTACGAGCAGTACTTC. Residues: CASSRDLNSYEQYF.

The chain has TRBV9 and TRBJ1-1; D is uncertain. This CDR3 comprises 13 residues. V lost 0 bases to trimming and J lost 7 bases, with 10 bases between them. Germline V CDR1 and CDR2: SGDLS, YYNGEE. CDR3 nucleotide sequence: TGTGCCAGCAGCGTAGGCGGCGGCTTTGAAGCTTTCTTT. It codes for CASSVGGGFEAFF.

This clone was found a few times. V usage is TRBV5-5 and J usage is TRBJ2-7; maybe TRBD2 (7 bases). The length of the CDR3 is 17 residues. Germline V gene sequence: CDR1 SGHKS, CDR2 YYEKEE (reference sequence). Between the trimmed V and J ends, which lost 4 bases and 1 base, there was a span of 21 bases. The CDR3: CASSSRGGADPSYEQYF. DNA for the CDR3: TGTGCCAGCAGCAGCAGAGGGGGGGCTGATCCTTCCTACGAGCAGTACTTC.

DNA for the CDR3: TGTGCCAGCAGCCCCGCCCCCGGGACAGGGCTCGGTGAGCAGTTCTTC. It specifies CASSPAPGTGLGEQFF. J is TRBJ2-1 and V is TRBV13; 9 nucleotides align to TRBD1. V was clipped by 5 bases and J by 9 bases; unmatched bases: 14. Germline V gene data show CDR1 as PRHDT and CDR2 as FYEKMQ (reference sequence). CDR3 size: 16 residues.

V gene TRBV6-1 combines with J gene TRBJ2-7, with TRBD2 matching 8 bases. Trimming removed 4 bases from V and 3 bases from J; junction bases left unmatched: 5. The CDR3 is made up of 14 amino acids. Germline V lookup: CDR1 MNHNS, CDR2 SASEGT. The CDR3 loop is CASSVAGGFYEQYF. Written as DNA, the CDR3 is TGTGCCAGCAGTGTGGCGGGAGGCTTCTACGAGCAGTACTTC.

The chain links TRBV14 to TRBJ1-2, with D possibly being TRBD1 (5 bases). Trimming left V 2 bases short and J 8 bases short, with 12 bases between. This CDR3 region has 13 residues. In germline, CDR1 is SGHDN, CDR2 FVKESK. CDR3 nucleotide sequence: TGTGCCAGCAGCCAACGGGCCGGGGGGGGCTACACCTTC. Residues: CASSQRAGGGYTF.

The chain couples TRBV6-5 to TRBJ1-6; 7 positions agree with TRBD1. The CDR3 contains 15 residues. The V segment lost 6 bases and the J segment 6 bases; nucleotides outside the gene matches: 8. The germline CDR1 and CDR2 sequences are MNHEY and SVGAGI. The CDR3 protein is CASRPPTGLNSPLHF. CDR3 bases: TGTGCCAGCAGACCACCGACAGGGCTTAATTCACCCCTCCACTTT.

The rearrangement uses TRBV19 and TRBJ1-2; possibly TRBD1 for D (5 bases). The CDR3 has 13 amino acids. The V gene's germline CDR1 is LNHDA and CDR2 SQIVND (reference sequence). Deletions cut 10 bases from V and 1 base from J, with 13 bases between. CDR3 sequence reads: CATTQGRNYGYTF. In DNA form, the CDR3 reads TGTGCCACCACCCAGGGCCGTAACTATGGCTACACCTTC. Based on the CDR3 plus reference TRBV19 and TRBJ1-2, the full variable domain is DGGITQSPKYLFRKEGQNVTLSCEQNLNHDAMYWYRQDPGQGLRLIYYSQIVNDFQKGDIAEGYSVSREKKESFPLTVTSAQKNPTAFYLCATTQGRNYGYTFGSGTRLTVV.

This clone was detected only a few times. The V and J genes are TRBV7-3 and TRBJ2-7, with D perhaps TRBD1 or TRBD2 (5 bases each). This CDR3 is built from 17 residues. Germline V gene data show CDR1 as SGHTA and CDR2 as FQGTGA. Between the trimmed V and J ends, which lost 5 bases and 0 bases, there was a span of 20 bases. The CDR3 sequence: CASSLRGRAGSSYEQYF. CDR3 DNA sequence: TGTGCCAGCAGCCTAAGGGGAAGGGCGGGTAGCTCCTACGAGCAGTACTTC.

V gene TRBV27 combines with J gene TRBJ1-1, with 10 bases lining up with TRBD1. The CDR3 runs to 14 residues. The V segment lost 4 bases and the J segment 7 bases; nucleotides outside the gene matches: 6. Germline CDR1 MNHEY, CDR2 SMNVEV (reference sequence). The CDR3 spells CASSSPTGGLEAFF. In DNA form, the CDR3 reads TGTGCCAGCAGTTCTCCGACAGGGGGCCTTGAAGCTTTCTTT.

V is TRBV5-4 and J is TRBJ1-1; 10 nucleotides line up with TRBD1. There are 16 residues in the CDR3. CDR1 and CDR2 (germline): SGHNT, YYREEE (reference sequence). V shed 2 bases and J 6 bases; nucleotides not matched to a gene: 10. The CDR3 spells CASSFLKGQGTSEAFF. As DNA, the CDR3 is TGTGCCAGCAGCTTCCTTAAGGGACAGGGGACGTCTGAAGCTTTCTTT.

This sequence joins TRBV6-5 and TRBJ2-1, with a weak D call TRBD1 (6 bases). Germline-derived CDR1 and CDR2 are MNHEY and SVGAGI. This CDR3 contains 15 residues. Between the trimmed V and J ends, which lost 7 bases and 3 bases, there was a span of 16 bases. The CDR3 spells CASMLTGNSYNEQFF. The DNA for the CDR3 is TGTGCCAGCATGCTTACAGGGAACAGCTACAATGAGCAGTTCTTC.